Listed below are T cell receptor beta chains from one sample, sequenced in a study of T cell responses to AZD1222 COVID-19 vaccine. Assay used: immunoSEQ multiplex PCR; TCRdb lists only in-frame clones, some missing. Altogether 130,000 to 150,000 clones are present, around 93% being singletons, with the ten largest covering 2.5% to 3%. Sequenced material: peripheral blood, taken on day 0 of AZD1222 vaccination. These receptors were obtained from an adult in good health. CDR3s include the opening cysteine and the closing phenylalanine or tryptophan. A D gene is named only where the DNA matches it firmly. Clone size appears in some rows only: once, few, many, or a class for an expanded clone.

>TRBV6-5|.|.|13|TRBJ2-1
CASIQGLESEQFF
TGTGCCAGCATCCAGGGGCTCGAGAGTGAGCAGTTCTTC
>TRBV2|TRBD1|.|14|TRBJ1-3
CASRAGTGGNTIYF
TGTGCCAGCAGGGCCGGGACAGGCGGAAACACCATATATTTT
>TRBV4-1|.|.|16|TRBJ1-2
CASSQRQNGRDYGYTF
TGCGCCAGCAGCCAAAGGCAGAACGGGCGAGACTATGGCTACACCTTC
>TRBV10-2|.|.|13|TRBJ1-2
CASSERDGYGYTF
TGCGCCAGCAGTGAGAGGGACGGCTATGGCTACACCTTC
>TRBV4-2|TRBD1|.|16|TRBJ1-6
CASSQVRGQGFSPLHF
TGTGCCAGCAGCCAAGTCCGCGGACAGGGTTTTTCACCCCTCCACTTT
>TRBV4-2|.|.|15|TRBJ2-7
CASSQEKFPPYEQYF
TGTGCCAGCAGCCAAGAAAAATTCCCTCCATACGAGCAGTACTTC
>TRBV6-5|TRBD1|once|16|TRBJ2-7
CASSLTGQLSSYEQYF
TGTGCCAGCAGTTTAACGGGACAGCTGAGCTCCTACGAGCAGTACTTC
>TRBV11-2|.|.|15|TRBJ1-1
CASSRVGRLNTEAFF
TGTGCCAGCAGCCGCGTAGGGAGGCTGAACACTGAAGCTTTCTTT
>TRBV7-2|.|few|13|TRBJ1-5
CASSSSVFQPQHF
TGTGCCAGCAGCTCCTCGGTTTTTCAGCCCCAGCATTTT
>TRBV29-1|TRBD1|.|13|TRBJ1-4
CSIRQGLNEKLFF
TGCAGCATACGACAGGGATTGAATGAAAAACTGTTTTTT
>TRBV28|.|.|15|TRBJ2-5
CASSLGELLQETQYF
TGTGCCAGCAGTTTAGGGGAACTACTACAAGAGACCCAGTACTTC
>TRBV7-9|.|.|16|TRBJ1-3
CASSFRGVDSGNTIYF
TGTGCCAGCAGCTTCCGGGGCGTTGACTCTGGAAACACCATATATTTT
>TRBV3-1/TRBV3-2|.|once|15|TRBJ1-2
CASSSFMGQVYGYTF
TGTGCCAGCAGCTCTTTCATGGGGCAGGTCTATGGCTACACCTTC
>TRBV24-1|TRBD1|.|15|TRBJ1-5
CATRSGQGANQPQHF
TGTGCCACCAGGTCGGGACAGGGTGCAAATCAGCCCCAGCATTTT
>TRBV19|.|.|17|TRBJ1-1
CASSMDSPQSLNTEAFF
TGTGCCAGTAGTATGGACAGCCCGCAGAGCTTGAACACTGAAGCTTTCTTT
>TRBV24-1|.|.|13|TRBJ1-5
CAPDYGSNQPQHF
TGTGCCCCCGATTATGGAAGCAATCAGCCCCAGCATTTT
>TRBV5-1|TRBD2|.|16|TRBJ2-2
CASFPETSGFTGELFF
TGCGCCAGCTTCCCCGAGACTAGCGGATTCACCGGGGAGCTGTTTTTT
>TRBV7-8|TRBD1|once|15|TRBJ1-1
CASSHRQGISAEAFF
TGTGCCAGCAGCCATAGACAGGGAATCAGCGCTGAAGCTTTCTTT
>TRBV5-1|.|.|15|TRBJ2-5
CASSSLQGLRETQYF
TGCGCCAGCAGCTCTCTTCAGGGCCTCAGGGAGACCCAGTACTTC
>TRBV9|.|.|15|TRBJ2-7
CASSRGGDATYEQYF
TGTGCCAGCAGCCGGGGTGGGGACGCAACCTACGAGCAGTACTTC
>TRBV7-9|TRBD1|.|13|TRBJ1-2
CASFAGGSGGYTF
TGTGCCAGCTTCGCAGGGGGAAGTGGTGGCTACACCTTC
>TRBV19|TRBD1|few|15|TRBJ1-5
CATRDATGGDQPQHF
TGTGCCACTAGGGACGCAACAGGGGGAGATCAGCCCCAGCATTTT
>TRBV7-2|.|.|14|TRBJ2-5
CASSLEYSAETQYF
TGTGCCAGCAGCTTAGAGTACAGTGCAGAGACCCAGTACTTC
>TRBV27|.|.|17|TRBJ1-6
CASSLDILKGYNSPLHF
TGTGCCAGCAGTTTGGACATCCTCAAGGGGTATAATTCACCCCTCCACTTT
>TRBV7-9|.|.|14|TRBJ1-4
CASSPRGANEKLFF
TGTGCCAGCAGCCCAAGGGGGGCTAATGAAAAACTGTTTTTT
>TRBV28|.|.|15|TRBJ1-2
CASSKMQGAIYGYTF
TGTGCCAGCAGTAAAATGCAGGGAGCCATCTACGGCTACACCTTC
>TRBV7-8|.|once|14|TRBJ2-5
CASSLLTLAKTQYF
TGTGCCAGCAGCCTTCTGACCCTAGCGAAGACCCAGTACTTC
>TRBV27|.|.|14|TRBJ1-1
CASSRTGGNTEAFF
TGTGCCAGCAGTCGGACGGGGGGGAACACTGAAGCTTTCTTT
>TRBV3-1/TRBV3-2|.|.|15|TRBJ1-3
CASGAGGSSGNTIYF
TGTGCCAGTGGCGCCGGGGGGAGCTCTGGAAACACCATATATTTT
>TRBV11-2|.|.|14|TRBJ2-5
CASSLSPGQETQYF
TGTGCCAGCAGCTTATCGCCGGGGCAAGAGACCCAGTACTTC
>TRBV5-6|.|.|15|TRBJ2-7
CASPKGGQALDEQYF
TGTGCCAGTCCTAAGGGGGGGCAGGCCCTCGACGAGCAGTACTTC
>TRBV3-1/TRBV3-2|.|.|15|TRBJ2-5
CASSHTTTSVETQYF
TGTGCCAGCAGCCACACTACCACCTCGGTAGAGACCCAGTACTTC
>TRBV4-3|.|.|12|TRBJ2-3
CASSPWRSTQYF
TGCGCCAGCAGCCCCTGGCGTAGTACGCAGTATTTT
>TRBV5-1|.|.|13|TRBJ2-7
CASSSAGAYEQYF
TGCGCCAGCAGCTCGGCAGGGGCCTACGAGCAGTACTTC
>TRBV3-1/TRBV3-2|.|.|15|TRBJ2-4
CASSILAGAKNIQYF
TGTGCCAGCAGCATACTAGCTGGCGCCAAAAACATTCAGTACTTC
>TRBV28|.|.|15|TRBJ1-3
CASSFPRGSGNTIYF
TGTGCCAGCAGTTTTCCACGGGGCTCTGGAAACACCATATATTTT
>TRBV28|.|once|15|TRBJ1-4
CASTAGDATNEKLFF
TGTGCCAGCACCGCGGGGGATGCAACTAATGAAAAACTGTTTTTT
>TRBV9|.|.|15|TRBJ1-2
CASSLGQGQWDGYTF
TGTGCCAGCAGCCTCGGGCAGGGGCAATGGGATGGCTACACCTTC
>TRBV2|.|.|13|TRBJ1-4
CASRRELNEKLFF
TGTGCCAGCAGGAGGGAACTTAATGAAAAACTGTTTTTT
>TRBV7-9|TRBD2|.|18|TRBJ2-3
CASSFFRTSGAWADTQYF
TGTGCCAGCAGCTTTTTCAGGACTAGCGGGGCGTGGGCAGATACGCAGTATTTT
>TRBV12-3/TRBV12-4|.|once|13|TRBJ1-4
CASSPDSRGKLFF
TGTGCCAGCAGTCCGGACAGCCGGGGAAAACTGTTTTTT
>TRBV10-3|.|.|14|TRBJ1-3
CAISEGFSGNTIYF
TGTGCCATCAGTGAAGGCTTTTCCGGAAACACCATATATTTT
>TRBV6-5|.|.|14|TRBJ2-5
CASGSIDSSETQYF
TGTGCCAGCGGTTCGATCGACTCCTCAGAGACCCAGTACTTC